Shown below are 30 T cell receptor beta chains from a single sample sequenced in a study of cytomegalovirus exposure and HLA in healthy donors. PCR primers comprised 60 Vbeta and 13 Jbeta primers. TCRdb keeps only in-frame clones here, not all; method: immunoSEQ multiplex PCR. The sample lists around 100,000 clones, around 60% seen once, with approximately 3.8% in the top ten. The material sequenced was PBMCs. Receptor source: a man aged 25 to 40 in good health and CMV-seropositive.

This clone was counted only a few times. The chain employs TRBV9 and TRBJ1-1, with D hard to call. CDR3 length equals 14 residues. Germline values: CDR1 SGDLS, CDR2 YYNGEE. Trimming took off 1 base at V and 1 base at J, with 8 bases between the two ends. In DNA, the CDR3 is TGTGCCAGCAGCGTAACTACTCAGAACACTGAAGCTTTCTTT. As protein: CASSVTTQNTEAFF.

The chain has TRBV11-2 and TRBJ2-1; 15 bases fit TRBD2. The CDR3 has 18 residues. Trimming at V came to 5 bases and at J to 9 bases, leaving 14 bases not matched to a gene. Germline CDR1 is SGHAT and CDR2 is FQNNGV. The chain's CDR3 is CASSPGLAGGLNLIEQFF. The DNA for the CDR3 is TGTGCCAGCAGCCCAGGACTAGCGGGGGGGCTAAACTTAATTGAGCAGTTCTTC. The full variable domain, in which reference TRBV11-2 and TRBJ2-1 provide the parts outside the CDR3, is EAGVAQSPRYKIIEKRQSVAFWCNPISGHATLYWYQQILGQGPKLLIQFQNNGVVDDSQLPKDRFSAERLKGVDSTLKIQPAKLEDSAVYLCASSPGLAGGLNLIEQFFGPGTRLTVL.

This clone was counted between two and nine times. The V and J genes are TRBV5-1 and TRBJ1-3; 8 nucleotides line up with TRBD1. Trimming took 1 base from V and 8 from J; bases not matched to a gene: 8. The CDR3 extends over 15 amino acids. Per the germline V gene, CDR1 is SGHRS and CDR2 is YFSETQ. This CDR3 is CASSLFPGGEDTIYF. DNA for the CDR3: TGCGCCAGCAGCTTGTTCCCAGGGGGCGAAGACACCATATATTTT.

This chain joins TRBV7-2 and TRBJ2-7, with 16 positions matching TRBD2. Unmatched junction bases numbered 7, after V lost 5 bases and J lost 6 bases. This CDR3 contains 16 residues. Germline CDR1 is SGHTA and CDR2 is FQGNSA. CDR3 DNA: TGTGCCAGCAGCCCGGGACTAGCGGGGGGGCATCCCGAGCAGTACTTC. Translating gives CASSPGLAGGHPEQYF.

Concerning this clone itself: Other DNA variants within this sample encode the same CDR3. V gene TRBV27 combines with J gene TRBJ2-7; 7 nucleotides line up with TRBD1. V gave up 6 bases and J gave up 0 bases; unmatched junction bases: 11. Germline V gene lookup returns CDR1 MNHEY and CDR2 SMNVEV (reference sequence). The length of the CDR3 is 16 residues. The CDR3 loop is CASSPGPGQSSYEQYF. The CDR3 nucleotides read TGTGCCAGCAGCCCGGGACCGGGACAGAGCTCCTACGAGCAGTACTTC.

In nucleotides, the CDR3 is TGTGCCAGTAGTATAGGGGGGGGTAGCGGGGGACCCTACGAGCAGTACTTC. Its translation: CASSIGGGSGGPYEQYF. J is TRBJ2-7 and V is TRBV19; 9 bases are a match to TRBD2. The CDR3 length is 17 residues. V gave up 1 base and J gave up 2 bases; unmatched junction bases: 9. Germline V CDR1 and CDR2: LNHDA, SQIVND (reference sequence).

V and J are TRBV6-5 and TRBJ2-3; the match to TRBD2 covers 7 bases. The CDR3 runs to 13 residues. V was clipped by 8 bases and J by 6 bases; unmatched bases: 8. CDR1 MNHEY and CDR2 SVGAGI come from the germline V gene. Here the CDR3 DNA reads TGTGCCAGCTTGGCTAGCGGACGGGATACGCAGTATTTT. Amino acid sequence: CASLASGRDTQYF.

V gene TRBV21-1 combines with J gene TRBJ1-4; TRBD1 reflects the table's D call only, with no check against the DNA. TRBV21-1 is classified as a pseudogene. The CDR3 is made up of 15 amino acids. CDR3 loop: CASSKGQAWDEKLFF. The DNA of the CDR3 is TGTGCCAGCAGCAAAGGGCAGGCCTGGGATGAAAAACTGTTTTTT.

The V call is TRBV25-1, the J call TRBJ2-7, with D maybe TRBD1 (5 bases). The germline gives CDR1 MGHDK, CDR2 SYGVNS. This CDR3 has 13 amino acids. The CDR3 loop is CGRVAYRPYEQYF. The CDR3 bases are TGTGGCAGGGTAGCCTATCGCCCTTACGAGCAGTACTTC.

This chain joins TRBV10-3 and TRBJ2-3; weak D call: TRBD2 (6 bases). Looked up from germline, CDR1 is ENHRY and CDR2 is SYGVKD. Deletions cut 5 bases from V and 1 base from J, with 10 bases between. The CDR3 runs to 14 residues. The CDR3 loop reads CAISTRGGTDTQYF. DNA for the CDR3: TGTGCCATCAGTACTCGCGGGGGCACAGATACGCAGTATTTT.

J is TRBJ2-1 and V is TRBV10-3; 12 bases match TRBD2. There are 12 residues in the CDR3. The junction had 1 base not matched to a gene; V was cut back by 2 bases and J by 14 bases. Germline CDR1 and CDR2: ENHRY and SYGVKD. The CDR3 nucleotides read TGTGCCATCAGTGAGCTAGCGGGGGGGAAGTTCTTC. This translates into CAISELAGGKFF.

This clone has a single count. The CDR3: CASSLLGGGATQYF. The CDR3, as DNA: TGTGCCAGCAGCTTGTTGGGCGGGGGGGCTACGCAGTATTTT. J is TRBJ2-3 and V is TRBV11-2; 9 bases are a match to TRBD2. The junction had 6 bases not matched to a gene; V was cut back by 3 bases and J by 8 bases. Germline V gives CDR1 SGHAT, CDR2 FQNNGV. The CDR3 contains 14 residues.

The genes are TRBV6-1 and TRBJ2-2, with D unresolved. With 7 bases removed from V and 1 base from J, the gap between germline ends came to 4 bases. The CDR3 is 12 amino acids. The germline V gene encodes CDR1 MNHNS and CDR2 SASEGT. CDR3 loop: CASTRNTGELFF. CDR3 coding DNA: TGTGCCAGCACTCGGAACACCGGGGAGCTGTTTTTT.

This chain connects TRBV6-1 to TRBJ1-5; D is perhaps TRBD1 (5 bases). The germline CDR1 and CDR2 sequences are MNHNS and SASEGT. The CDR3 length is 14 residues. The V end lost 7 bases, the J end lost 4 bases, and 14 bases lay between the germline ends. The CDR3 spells CASTEGDGNQPQHF. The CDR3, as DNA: TGTGCCAGCACCGAAGGGGATGGAAATCAGCCCCAGCATTTT.

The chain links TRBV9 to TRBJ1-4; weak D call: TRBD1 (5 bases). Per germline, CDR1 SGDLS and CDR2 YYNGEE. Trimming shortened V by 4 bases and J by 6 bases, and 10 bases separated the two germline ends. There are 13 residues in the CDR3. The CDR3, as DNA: TGTGCCAGCAGCACCAGGGTAGATGAAAAACTGTTTTTT. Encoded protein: CASSTRVDEKLFF.

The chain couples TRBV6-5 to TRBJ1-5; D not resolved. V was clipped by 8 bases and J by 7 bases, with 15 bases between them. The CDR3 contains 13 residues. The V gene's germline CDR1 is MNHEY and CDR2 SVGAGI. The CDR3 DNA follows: TGTGCCAGCGCTTTGTACCCGGGGCAGCCCCAGCATTTT. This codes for CASALYPGQPQHF.

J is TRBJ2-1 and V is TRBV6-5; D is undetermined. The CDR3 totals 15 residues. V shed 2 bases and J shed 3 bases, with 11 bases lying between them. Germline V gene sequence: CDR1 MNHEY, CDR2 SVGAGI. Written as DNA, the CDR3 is TGTGCCAGCAGTTACGGTTTAGCCTACTACAATGAGCAGTTCTTC. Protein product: CASSYGLAYYNEQFF.

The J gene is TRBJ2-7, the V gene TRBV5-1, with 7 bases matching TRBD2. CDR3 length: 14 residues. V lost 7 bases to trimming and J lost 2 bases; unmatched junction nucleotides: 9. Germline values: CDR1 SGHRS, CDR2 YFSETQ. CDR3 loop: CASSEGGGPYEQYF. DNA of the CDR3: TGCGCCAGCTCTGAGGGCGGGGGACCCTACGAGCAGTACTTC.

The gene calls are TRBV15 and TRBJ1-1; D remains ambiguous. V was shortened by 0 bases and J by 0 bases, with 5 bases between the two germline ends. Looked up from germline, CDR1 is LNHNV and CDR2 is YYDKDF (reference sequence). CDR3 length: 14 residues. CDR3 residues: CATSRDLVNTEAFF. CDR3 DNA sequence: TGTGCCACCAGCAGAGATCTAGTGAACACTGAAGCTTTCTTT.

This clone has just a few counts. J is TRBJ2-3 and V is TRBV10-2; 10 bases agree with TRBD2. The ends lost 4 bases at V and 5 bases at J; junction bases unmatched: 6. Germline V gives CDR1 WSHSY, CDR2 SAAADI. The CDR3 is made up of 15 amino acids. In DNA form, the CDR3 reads TGCGCCAGCAGTGCGGTAGCGGGGGGAAAAGATACGCAGTATTTT. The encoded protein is CASSAVAGGKDTQYF.

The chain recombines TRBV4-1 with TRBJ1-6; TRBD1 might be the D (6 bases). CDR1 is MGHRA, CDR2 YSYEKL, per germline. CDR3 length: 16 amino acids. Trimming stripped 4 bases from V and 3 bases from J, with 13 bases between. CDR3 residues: CASSRRTEDYNSPLHF. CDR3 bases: TGCGCCAGCAGCCGGAGGACAGAAGACTATAATTCACCCCTCCACTTT.

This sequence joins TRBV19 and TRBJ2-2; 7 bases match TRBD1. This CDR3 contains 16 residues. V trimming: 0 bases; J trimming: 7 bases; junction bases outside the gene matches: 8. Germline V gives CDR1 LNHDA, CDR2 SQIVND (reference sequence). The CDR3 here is CASSIDGTDRGGELFF. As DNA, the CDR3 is TGTGCCAGTAGTATAGATGGGACAGACCGTGGCGGGGAGCTGTTTTTT. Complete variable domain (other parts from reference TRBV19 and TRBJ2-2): DGGITQSPKYLFRKEGQNVTLSCEQNLNHDAMYWYRQDPGQGLRLIYYSQIVNDFQKGDIAEGYSVSREKKESFPLTVTSAQKNPTAFYLCASSIDGTDRGGELFFGEGSRLTVL.

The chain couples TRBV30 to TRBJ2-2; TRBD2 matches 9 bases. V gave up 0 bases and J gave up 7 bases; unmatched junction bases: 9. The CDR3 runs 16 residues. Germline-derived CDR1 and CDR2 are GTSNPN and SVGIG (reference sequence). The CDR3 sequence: CAWSVPSGGPSGELFF. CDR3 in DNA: TGTGCCTGGAGTGTACCCAGCGGGGGGCCTAGCGGGGAGCTGTTTTTT. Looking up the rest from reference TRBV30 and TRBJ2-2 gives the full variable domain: SQTIHQWPATLVQPVGSPLSLECTVEGTSNPNLYWYRQAAGRGLQLLFYSVGIGQISSEVPQNLSASRPQDRQFILSSKKLLLSDSGFYLCAWSVPSGGPSGELFFGEGSRLTVL.

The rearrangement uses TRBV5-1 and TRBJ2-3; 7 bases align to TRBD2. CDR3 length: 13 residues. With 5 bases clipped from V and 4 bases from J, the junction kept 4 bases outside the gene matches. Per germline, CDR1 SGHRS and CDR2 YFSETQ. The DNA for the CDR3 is TGCGCCAGCAGGGCGGGGGTCTCAGATACGCAGTATTTT. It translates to CASRAGVSDTQYF.

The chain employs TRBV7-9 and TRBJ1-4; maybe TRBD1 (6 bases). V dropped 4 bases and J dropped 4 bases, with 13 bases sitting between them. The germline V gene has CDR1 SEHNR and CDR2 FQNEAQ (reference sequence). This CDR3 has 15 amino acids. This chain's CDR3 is CASSWSTGFNEKLFF. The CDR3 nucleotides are TGTGCCAGCAGCTGGTCGACAGGCTTTAATGAAAAACTGTTTTTT.

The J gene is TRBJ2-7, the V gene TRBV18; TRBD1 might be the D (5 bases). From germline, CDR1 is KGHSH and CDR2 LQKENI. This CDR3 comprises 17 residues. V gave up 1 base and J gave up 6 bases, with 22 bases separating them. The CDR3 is CASSPQNQGATRTEQYF. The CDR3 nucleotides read TGTGCCAGCTCACCACAAAACCAAGGGGCGACCCGAACCGAGCAGTACTTC.

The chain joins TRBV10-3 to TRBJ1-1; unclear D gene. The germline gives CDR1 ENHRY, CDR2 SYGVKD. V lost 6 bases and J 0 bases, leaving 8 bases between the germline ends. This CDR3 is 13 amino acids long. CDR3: CAISGLLNTEAFF. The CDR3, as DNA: TGTGCCATCAGCGGACTCTTGAACACTGAAGCTTTCTTT.

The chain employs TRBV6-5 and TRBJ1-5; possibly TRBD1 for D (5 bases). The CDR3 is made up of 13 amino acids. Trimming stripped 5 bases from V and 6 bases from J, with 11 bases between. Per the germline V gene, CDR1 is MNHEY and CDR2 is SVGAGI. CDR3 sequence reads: CASSPVQGQPQHF. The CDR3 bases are TGTGCCAGCAGTCCAGTTCAGGGTCAGCCCCAGCATTTT.

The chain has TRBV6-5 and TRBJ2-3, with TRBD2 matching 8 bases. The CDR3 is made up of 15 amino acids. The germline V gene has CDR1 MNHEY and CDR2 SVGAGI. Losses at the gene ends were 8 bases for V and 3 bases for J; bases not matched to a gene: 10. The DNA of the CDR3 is TGTGCCAGCGGCTACGGGGGGGTGCGGACAGATACGCAGTATTTT. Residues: CASGYGGVRTDTQYF.

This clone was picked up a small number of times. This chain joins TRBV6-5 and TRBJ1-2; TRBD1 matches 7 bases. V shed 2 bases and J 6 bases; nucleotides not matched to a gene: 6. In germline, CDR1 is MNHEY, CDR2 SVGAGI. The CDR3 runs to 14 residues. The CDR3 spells CASSYKRGLNGYTF. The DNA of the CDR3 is TGTGCCAGCAGTTACAAGAGGGGGCTGAATGGCTACACCTTC.